The TCR beta chain described here comes from a study of cytomegalovirus exposure and HLA in healthy donors. Concerning this clone itself: The junction departs from the called germline gene at one end, perhaps through a read error.

Primers: 60 Vbeta forward and 13 Jbeta reverse. TCRdb's table, derived via immunoSEQ multiplex PCR, lists solely in-frame clones and lacks some. This listing includes around 150,000 clones. Sequenced material: PBMCs. The sequence was collected from an older woman in good health and CMV-seronegative.

The CDR3 sequence: CASSLRDRNYVQYF. The CDR3 DNA reads TGCGCCAGCAGCCTCCGGGACAGGAACTACGTGCAGTACTTC. The gene calls are TRBV5-1 and TRBJ2-7; 8 bases match TRBD1. The CDR3 sequence is 14 residues long. CDR1 is SGHRS and CDR2 is YFSETQ in the germline V gene.